This T cell receptor (beta chain) emerged from a study of shared clonotypes between healthy human individuals. Overall study context: There were three CD4 naive, three CD4 memory, two CD8 naive and one CD8 memory plates per donor.

Clones were read by immunoSEQ multiplex PCR, and TCRdb kept only the in-frame ones, dropping some. The repertoire holds approximately 2.4 million clones, 90% to 96% seen once, with around 0.13% in the top ten. The germline V gene has CDR1 SGDLS and CDR2 YYNGEE. Trimming took 1 base from V and 2 from J, leaving 13 bases between them. The CDR3 runs to 15 residues. Study-wide findings and caveats: It was the non-shared clonotypes that had lower generation probabilities than clonotypes shared by all four donors.

A word on this clone: The antigen is unknown.

The rearrangement joins TRBV9 to TRBJ2-7, with a weak D call TRBD2 (7 bases). Specimen: naive CD4+ T cells sorted from blood. Subset denoted: CD45RA+ positively selected. The TCR sequence derives from a young man in good health. The CDR3 here is CASSVKGEGAYEQYF. CDR3 sequence (DNA): TGTGCCAGCAGCGTAAAAGGGGAGGGGGCCTACGAGCAGTACTTC.